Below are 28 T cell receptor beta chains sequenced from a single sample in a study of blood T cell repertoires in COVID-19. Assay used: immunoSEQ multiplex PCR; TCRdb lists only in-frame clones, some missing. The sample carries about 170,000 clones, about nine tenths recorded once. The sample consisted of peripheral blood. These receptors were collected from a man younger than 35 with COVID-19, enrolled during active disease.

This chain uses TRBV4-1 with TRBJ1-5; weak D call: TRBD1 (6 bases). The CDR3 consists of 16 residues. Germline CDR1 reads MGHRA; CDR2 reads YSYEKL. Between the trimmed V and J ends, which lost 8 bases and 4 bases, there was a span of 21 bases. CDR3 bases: TGCGCCAGCGCTGACCGATTTATCCAGGGGAATCAGCCCCAGCATTTT. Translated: CASADRFIQGNQPQHF.

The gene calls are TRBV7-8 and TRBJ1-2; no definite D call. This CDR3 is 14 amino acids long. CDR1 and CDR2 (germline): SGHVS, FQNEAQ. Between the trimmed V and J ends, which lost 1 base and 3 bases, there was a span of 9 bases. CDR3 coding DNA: TGTGCCAGCAGCTTAGATATGCCAGACTATGGCTACACCTTC. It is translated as CASSLDMPDYGYTF.

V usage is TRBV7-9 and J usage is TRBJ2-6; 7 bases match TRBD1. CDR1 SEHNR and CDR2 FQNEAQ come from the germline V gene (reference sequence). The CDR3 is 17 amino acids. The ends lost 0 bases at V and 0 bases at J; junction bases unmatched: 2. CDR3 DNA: TGTGCCAGCAGCTTAGCGGGACAGCCCTCTGGGGCCAACGTCCTGACTTTC. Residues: CASSLAGQPSGANVLTF.

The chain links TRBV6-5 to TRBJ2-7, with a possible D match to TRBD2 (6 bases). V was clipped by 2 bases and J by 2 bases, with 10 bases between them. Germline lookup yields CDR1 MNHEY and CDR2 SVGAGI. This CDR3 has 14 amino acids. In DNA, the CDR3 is TGTGCCAGCAGTTACGCGGGACTGGCCTACGAGCAGTACTTC. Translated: CASSYAGLAYEQYF.

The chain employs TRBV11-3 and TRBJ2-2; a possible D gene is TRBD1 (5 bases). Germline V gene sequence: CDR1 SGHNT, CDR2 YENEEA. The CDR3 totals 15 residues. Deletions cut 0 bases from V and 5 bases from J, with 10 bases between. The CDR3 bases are TGTGCCAGCAGCTTAGATCCCAGGGCTACCGGGGAGCTGTTTTTT. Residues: CASSLDPRATGELFF.

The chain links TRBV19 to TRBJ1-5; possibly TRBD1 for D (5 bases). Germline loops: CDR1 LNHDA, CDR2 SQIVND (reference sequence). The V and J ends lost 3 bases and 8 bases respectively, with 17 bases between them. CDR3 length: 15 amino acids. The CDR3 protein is CASSMGQGQAKPQHF. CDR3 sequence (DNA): TGTGCCAGTAGTATGGGGCAGGGCCAAGCTAAGCCCCAGCATTTT. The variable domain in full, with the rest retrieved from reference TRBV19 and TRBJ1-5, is DGGITQSPKYLFRKEGQNVTLSCEQNLNHDAMYWYRQDPGQGLRLIYYSQIVNDFQKGDIAEGYSVSREKKESFPLTVTSAQKNPTAFYLCASSMGQGQAKPQHFGDGTRLSIL.

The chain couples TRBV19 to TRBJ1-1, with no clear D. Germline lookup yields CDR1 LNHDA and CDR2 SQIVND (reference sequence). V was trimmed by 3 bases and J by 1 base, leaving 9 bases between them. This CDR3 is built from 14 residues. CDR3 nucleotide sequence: TGTGCCAGTAGTATTAGCGGGCAGAACACTGAAGCTTTCTTT. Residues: CASSISGQNTEAFF.

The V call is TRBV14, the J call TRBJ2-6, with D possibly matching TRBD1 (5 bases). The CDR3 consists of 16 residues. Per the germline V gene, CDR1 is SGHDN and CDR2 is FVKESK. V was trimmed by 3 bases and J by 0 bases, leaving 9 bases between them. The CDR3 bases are TGTGCCAGCAGCCAGCAGGGCAGCTCTGGGGCCAACGTCCTGACTTTC. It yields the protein CASSQQGSSGANVLTF.

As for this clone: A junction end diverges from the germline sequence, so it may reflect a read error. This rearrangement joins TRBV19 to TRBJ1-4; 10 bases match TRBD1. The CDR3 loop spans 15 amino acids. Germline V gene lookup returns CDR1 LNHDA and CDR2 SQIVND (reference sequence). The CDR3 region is CASSPGTGANEKLLF. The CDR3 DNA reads TGTGCCAGTAGTCCTGGGACAGGGGCTAATGAAAAACTGCTTTTT.

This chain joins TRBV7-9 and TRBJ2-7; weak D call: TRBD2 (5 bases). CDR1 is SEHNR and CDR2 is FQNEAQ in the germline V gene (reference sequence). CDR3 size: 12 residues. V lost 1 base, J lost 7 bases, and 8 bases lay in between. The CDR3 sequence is CASSLGGSEQYF. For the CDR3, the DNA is TGTGCCAGCAGCTTAGGAGGGTCGGAGCAGTACTTC.

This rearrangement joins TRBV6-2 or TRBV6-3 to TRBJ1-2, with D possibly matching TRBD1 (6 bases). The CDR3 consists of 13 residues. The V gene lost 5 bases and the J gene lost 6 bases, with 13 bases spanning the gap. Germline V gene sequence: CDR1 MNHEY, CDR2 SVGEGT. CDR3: CASSLTGNHGYTF. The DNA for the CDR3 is TGTGCCAGCAGTCTTACAGGGAACCATGGCTACACCTTC.

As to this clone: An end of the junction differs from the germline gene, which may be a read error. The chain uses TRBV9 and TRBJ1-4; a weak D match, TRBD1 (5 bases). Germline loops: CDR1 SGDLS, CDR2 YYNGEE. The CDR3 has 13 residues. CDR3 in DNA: TGTGCCAGCAGCGGGGGGACTAATGAAAAACTGCTTTTT. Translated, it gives CASSGGTNEKLLF.

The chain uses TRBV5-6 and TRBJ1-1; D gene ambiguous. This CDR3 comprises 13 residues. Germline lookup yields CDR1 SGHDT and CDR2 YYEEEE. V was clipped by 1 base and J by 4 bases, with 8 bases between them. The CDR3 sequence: CASSLIGSTEAFF. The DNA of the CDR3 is TGTGCCAGCAGCTTGATAGGGAGCACTGAAGCTTTCTTT.

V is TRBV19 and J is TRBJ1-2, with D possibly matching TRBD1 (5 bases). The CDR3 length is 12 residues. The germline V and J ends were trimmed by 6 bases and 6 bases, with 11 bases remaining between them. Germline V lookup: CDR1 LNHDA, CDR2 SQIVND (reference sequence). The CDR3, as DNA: TGTGCCAGTAGCTCAGGGTGGGATGGCTACACCTTC. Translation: CASSSGWDGYTF.

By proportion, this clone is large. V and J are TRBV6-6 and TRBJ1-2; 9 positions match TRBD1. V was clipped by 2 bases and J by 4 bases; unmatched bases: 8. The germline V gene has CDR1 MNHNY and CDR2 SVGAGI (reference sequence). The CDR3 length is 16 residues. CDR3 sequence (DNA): TGTGCCAGCAGTTACGCCACAGGGGGCGTCCTCTATGGCTACACCTTC. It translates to CASSYATGGVLYGYTF.

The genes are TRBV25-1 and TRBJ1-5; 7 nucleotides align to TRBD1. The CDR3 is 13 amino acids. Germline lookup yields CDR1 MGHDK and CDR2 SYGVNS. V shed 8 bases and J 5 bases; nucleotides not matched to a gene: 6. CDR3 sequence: CASRQGSDQPQHF. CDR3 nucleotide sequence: TGTGCCAGCCGACAGGGCTCCGATCAGCCCCAGCATTTT.

CDR3 coding DNA: TGTGCCAGCAGCCCAAGGGTGGCGGTGGGGGGAGAAAGGAATAGGAATGAGCAGTTCTTC. As protein: CASSPRVAVGGERNRNEQFF. This rearrangement joins TRBV7-6 to TRBJ2-1; D is possibly TRBD2 (6 bases). Germline CDR1 SGHVS, CDR2 FNYEAQ. This CDR3 has 20 amino acids. Trimming took off 5 bases at V and 7 bases at J, with 33 bases between the two ends.

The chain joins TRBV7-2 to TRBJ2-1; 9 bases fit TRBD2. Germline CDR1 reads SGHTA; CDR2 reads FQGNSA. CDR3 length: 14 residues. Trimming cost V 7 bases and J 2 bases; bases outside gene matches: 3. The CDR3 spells CASTLAGPYNEQFF. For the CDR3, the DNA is TGTGCCAGCACACTAGCGGGTCCCTACAATGAGCAGTTCTTC.

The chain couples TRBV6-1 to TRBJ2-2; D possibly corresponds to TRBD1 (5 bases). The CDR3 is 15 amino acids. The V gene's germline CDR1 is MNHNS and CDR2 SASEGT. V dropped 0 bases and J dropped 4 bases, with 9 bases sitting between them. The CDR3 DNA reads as TGTGCCAGCAGTGAAGCGCAGGGCTTCACCGGGGAGCTGTTTTTT. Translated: CASSEAQGFTGELFF.

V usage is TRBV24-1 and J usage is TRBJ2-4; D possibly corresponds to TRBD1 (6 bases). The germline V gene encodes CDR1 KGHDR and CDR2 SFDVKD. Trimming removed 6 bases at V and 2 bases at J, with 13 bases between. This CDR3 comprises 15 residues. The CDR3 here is CATSTTQGTKNIQYF. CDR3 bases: TGTGCCACCAGTACCACACAGGGTACCAAAAACATTCAGTACTTC.

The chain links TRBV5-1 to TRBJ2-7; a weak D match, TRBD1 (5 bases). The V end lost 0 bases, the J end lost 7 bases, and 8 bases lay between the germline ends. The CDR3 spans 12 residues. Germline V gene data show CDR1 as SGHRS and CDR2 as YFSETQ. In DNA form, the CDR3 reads TGCGCCAGCAGCTTGGTGCCAGGGGAGCAGTACTTC. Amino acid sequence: CASSLVPGEQYF.

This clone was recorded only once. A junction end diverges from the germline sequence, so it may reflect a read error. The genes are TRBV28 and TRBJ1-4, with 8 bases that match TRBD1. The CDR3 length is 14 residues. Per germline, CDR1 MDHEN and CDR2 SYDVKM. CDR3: CASSLDRGFEKLLF. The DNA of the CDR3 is TGTGCCAGCAGCCTAGACAGGGGATTTGAAAAACTGCTTTTT.

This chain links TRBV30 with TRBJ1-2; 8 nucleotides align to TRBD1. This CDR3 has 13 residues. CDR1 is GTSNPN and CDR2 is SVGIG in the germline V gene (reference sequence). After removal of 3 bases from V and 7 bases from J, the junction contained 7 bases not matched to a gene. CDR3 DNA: TGTGCCTGGAGCCGGACAGGGAAAGGTGGCTACACCTTC. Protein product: CAWSRTGKGGYTF. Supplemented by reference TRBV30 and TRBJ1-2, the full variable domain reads SQTIHQWPATLVQPVGSPLSLECTVEGTSNPNLYWYRQAAGRGLQLLFYSVGIGQISSEVPQNLSASRPQDRQFILSSKKLLLSDSGFYLCAWSRTGKGGYTFGSGTRLTVV.

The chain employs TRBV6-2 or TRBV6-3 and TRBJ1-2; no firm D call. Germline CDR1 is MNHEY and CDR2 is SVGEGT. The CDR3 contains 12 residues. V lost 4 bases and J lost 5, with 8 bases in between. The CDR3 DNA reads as TGTGCCAGCAGTTTTCGCGCGTATGGCTACACCTTC. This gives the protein CASSFRAYGYTF.

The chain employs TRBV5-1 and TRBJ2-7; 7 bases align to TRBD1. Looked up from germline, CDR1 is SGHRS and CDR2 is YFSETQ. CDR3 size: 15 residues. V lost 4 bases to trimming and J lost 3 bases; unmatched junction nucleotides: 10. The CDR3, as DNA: TGCGCCAGCAGCCCCCGGGCGACAGGGATCTACGAGCAGTACTTC. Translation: CASSPRATGIYEQYF.

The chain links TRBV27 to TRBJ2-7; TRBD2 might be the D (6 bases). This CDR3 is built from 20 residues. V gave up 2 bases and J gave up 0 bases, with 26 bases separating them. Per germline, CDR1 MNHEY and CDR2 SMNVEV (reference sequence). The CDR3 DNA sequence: TGTGCCAGCAGTTTACTTCTGGGACCACGCAGACTAGATGACTCCTACGAGCAGTACTTC. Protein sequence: CASSLLLGPRRLDDSYEQYF.

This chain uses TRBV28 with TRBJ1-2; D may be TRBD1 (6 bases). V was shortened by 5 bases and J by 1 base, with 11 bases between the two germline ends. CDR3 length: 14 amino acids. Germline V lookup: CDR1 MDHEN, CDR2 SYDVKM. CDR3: CASSPRTDNYGYTF. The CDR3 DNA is TGTGCCAGCAGTCCCAGGACAGATAACTATGGCTACACCTTC.

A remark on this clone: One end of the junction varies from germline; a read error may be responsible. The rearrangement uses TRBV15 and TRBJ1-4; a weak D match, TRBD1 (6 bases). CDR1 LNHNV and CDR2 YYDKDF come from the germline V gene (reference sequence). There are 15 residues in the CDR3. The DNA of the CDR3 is TGTGCCACCAGCGACAGGACAGTAACTAATGAAAAACTGCTTTTT. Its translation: CATSDRTVTNEKLLF.